This T cell receptor (beta chain) was captured in a study of blood T cell repertoires in COVID-19. Study-wide context: COVID-19 samples, acute and convalescent, were from the United States, Italy and Spain. T cells, B-cell-depleted T cells, or PBMCs supplied cDNA or gDNA.

In the original analysis: Amplification of reference gene primers provided the estimated nucleated cell counts. Method: immunoSEQ multiplex PCR; TCRdb's copy keeps in-frame clones and lacks some. V, J and clone size are taken as reported in that table, and D and trimming were inferred from the DNA itself. The sample shows over 55,000 clones, over 80% of them seen only once. The sequenced sample consisted of peripheral blood. The clonotype was recovered from an older woman with acute or convalescent COVID-19.

CDR3 loop: CASSYTGAAYEKLFF. For the CDR3, the DNA is TGTGCCAGCAGCTACACAGGGGCTGCATATGAAAAACTGTTTTTT. The chain uses TRBV7-2 and TRBJ1-4; 7 bases map to TRBD1. V lost 4 bases and J lost 6; bases outside the gene matches: 8. Germline CDR1 is SGHTA and CDR2 is FQGNSA. The CDR3 has 15 amino acids.